These 30 T cell receptor beta chains share one sample of origin, sequenced in a study of T cell responses to AZD1222 COVID-19 vaccine. Profiling relied on immunoSEQ multiplex PCR, and the TCRdb table lists in-frame clones only, not all of them. Of 95,000 to 150,000 clones listed, approximately 85% are singletons. Sequencing was performed on peripheral blood, taken 28 days after the second AZD1222 dose. The receptors derive from an adult who received the AZD1222 COVID-19 vaccine.

V is TRBV2 and J is TRBJ1-6, with TRBD1 as a possible D gene (5 bases). V was trimmed by 11 bases and J by 5 bases, leaving 10 bases between them. Looked up from germline, CDR1 is SNHLY and CDR2 is FYNNEI. The CDR3 runs to 12 residues. CDR3 loop: CAPGGDNSPLHF. The CDR3 bases are TGTGCCCCGGGGGGAGATAATTCACCCCTCCACTTT.

J is TRBJ2-3 and V is TRBV29-1, with D maybe TRBD1 (5 bases). Germline V gene lookup returns CDR1 SQVTM and CDR2 ANQGSEA. The CDR3 totals 12 residues. V was pared by 4 bases and J by 6 bases, with 11 bases between. The CDR3: CSVVVGPDTQYF. For the CDR3, the DNA is TGCAGCGTTGTAGTGGGGCCGGATACGCAGTATTTT.

The V and J genes are TRBV3-1 (or the pseudogene TRBV3-2) and TRBJ1-6; D is unclear. V dropped 2 bases and J dropped 5 bases, with 13 bases sitting between them. The CDR3 is 16 amino acids. From germline, CDR1 is LGHDT and CDR2 YNNKEL (reference sequence). CDR3 in amino acids: CASSQIRGTNNSPLHF. CDR3 nucleotides: TGTGCCAGCAGCCAAATTCGCGGCACGAATAATTCACCCCTCCACTTT.

This clone has just one count. The chain uses TRBV5-1 and TRBJ1-6; tentative D call: TRBD1 (5 bases). Germline CDR1 SGHRS, CDR2 YFSETQ. The CDR3 extends over 19 amino acids. The V end lost 0 bases, the J end lost 0 bases, and 16 bases lay between the germline ends. CDR3: CASSLARGGVDSYNSPLHF. The CDR3 coding sequence is TGCGCCAGCAGCTTGGCCCGCGGAGGGGTGGACTCCTATAATTCACCCCTCCACTTT.

The chain is built from TRBV2 and TRBJ2-7; D possibly matches TRBD1 or TRBD2 (6 bases each). Germline V lookup: CDR1 SNHLY, CDR2 FYNNEI. This CDR3 is built from 14 residues. The V end was cut by 0 bases, the J end by 9 bases, with 15 bases between. The CDR3 nucleotides read TGTGCCAGCAGTGAAGCCCCCTGGGGGGCGCGGCAGTACTTC. Translation: CASSEAPWGARQYF. Complete variable domain (other parts from reference TRBV2 and TRBJ2-7): EPEVTQTPSHQVTQMGQEVILRCVPISNHLYFYWYRQILGQKVEFLVSFYNNEISEKSEIFDDQFSVERPDGSNFTLKIRSTKLEDSAMYFCASSEAPWGARQYFGPGTRLTVT.

The J gene is TRBJ2-1, the V gene TRBV19; 7 positions agree with TRBD2. With 5 bases clipped from V and 10 bases from J, the junction kept 14 bases outside the gene matches. The CDR3 runs 15 residues. CDR1 is LNHDA and CDR2 is SQIVND in the germline V gene (reference sequence). The DNA of the CDR3 is TGTGCCAGTAGTCCCCGGACTAGAAGCGGTATCGAGCAGTTCTTC. This translates into CASSPRTRSGIEQFF.

The chain recombines TRBV5-1 with TRBJ2-5; D unresolved. Germline assignment: CDR1 SGHRS and CDR2 YFSETQ. V lost 2 bases, J lost 5 bases, and 10 bases lay in between. This CDR3 spans 13 amino acids. The CDR3 region is CASSLGSRETQYF. In DNA, the CDR3 is TGCGCCAGCAGCTTAGGTAGCAGGGAGACCCAGTACTTC.

The chain recombines TRBV9 with TRBJ2-7; 7 nucleotides line up with TRBD2. This CDR3 has 14 amino acids. V was clipped by 1 base and J by 5 bases; unmatched bases: 6. CDR1 is SGDLS and CDR2 is YYNGEE in the germline V gene. The DNA for the CDR3 is TGTGCCAGCAGCGTACGGGACTACGGCAACGAGCAGTACTTC. It specifies CASSVRDYGNEQYF.

This sequence joins TRBV27 and TRBJ1-2; maybe TRBD1 (6 bases). The CDR3 is 15 residues long. Germline CDR1 and CDR2: MNHEY and SMNVEV (reference sequence). Deletions cut 5 bases from V and 8 bases from J, with 21 bases between. Here the CDR3 reads CASSRLAGGVRGYTF. The DNA for the CDR3 is TGTGCCAGCAGTCGATTGGCGGGGGGCGTGAGGGGCTACACCTTC.

The chain joins TRBV18 to TRBJ1-5; 8 nucleotides align to TRBD1. This CDR3 comprises 15 residues. V lost 5 bases to trimming and J lost 3 bases; unmatched junction nucleotides: 6. Germline lookup yields CDR1 KGHSH and CDR2 LQKENI. This chain's CDR3 is CASSRGQGDNQPQHF. CDR3 coding DNA: TGTGCCAGCTCAAGAGGACAGGGAGACAATCAGCCCCAGCATTTT. The whole variable domain, remainder taken from reference TRBV18 and TRBJ1-5, is NAGVMQNPRHLVRRRGQEARLRCSPMKGHSHVYWYRQLPEEGLKFMVYLQKENIIDESGMPKERFSAEFPKEGPSILRIQQVVRGDSAAYFCASSRGQGDNQPQHFGDGTRLSIL.

The count of this clone is one. V is TRBV5-1 and J is TRBJ2-7, with D tentatively TRBD2 (5 bases). The germline V and J ends were trimmed by 3 bases and 7 bases, with 14 bases remaining between them. The CDR3 has 13 residues. The germline CDR1 and CDR2 sequences are SGHRS and YFSETQ. Here the CDR3 DNA reads TGCGCCAGCAGCTCGCGGGCGAGTGGGGAGCAGTACTTC. Its protein product is CASSSRASGEQYF.

The chain has TRBV18 and TRBJ2-1; TRBD1 matches at 7 bases. Germline CDR1 is KGHSH and CDR2 is LQKENI. CDR3 length equals 15 residues. With 3 bases clipped from V and 2 bases from J, the junction kept 4 bases outside the gene matches. In nucleotides, the CDR3 is TGTGCCAGCTCACCCGACAGGGACCCCTACAATGAGCAGTTCTTC. This sequence encodes CASSPDRDPYNEQFF.

The chain joins TRBV7-8 to TRBJ2-1; 7 positions match TRBD2. The ends lost 0 bases at V and 4 bases at J; junction bases unmatched: 9. Germline CDR1 and CDR2: SGHVS and FQNEAQ. This CDR3 is 17 amino acids long. CDR3 sequence: CASSLAGGGSDYNEQFF. The DNA for the CDR3 is TGTGCCAGCAGCTTAGCGGGGGGGGGATCGGATTACAATGAGCAGTTCTTC.

The chain carries TRBV7-2 and TRBJ2-5, with TRBD2 identical over 11 bases. There are 16 residues in the CDR3. CDR1 and CDR2 from the germline V gene are SGHTA and FQGNSA. V lost 4 bases, J lost 2 bases, and 6 bases stayed unmatched. CDR3 in amino acids: CASSSSSGGRQETQYF. The CDR3 DNA reads TGTGCCAGCAGCTCGTCTAGCGGGGGGCGACAAGAGACCCAGTACTTC.

This sequence joins TRBV6-2 or TRBV6-3 and TRBJ2-1; 7 bases are a match to TRBD2. This CDR3 comprises 18 residues. Germline trimming cut 1 base from V and 2 bases from J; bases unmatched to any gene: 11. Germline CDR1 reads MNHEY; CDR2 reads SVGEGT. CDR3 protein: CASSYWRPSGDPYNEQFF. Written as DNA, the CDR3 is TGTGCCAGCAGTTACTGGCGACCTAGCGGCGATCCCTACAATGAGCAGTTCTTC.

This chain connects TRBV5-1 to TRBJ2-2; D might be TRBD1 (5 bases). The germline CDR1 and CDR2 sequences are SGHRS and YFSETQ. Trimming left V 6 bases short and J 4 bases short, with 19 bases between. The CDR3 totals 16 residues. The CDR3 bases are TGCGCCAGCAACCGGATGGGGCAAAGTAGCACCGGGGAGCTGTTTTTT. Translation gives CASNRMGQSSTGELFF.

V usage is TRBV2 and J usage is TRBJ1-4, with 10 bases aligning to TRBD1. There are 14 residues in the CDR3. After removal of 8 bases from V and 7 bases from J, the junction contained 7 bases not matched to a gene. Germline CDR1 and CDR2: SNHLY and FYNNEI. The CDR3, as DNA: TGTGCCAGCGGCGGGACAGGGGAGATTGAAAAACTGTTTTTT. Amino acid sequence: CASGGTGEIEKLFF.

V and J are TRBV10-2 and TRBJ2-7; 10 bases are shared with TRBD2. Germline V gene data show CDR1 as WSHSY and CDR2 as SAAADI. V was pared by 0 bases and J by 5 bases, with 4 bases of the junction left unmatched. The CDR3 is made up of 15 amino acids. The CDR3 here is CASSESSSGGHEQYF. In DNA, the CDR3 is TGCGCCAGCAGTGAGTCGTCTAGCGGGGGACACGAGCAGTACTTC.

This clone has just one count. The chain links TRBV30 to TRBJ1-2; 7 bases match TRBD1. Germline lookup yields CDR1 GTSNPN and CDR2 SVGIG (reference sequence). V lost 2 bases, J lost 4 bases, and 7 bases stayed unmatched. The CDR3 has 14 amino acids. CDR3 amino acids: CAWSPSDRLYGYTF. DNA for the CDR3: TGTGCCTGGAGTCCTTCGGACAGGCTCTATGGCTACACCTTC.

The chain joins TRBV2 to TRBJ1-6; D possibly corresponds to TRBD1 (5 bases). V was trimmed by 2 bases and J by 13 bases, leaving 15 bases between them. This CDR3 spans 14 amino acids. The germline V gene encodes CDR1 SNHLY and CDR2 FYNNEI. CDR3: CASSELGQASPLHF. The DNA of the CDR3 is TGTGCCAGCAGTGAATTGGGGCAGGCTTCTCCCCTCCACTTT.

The chain uses TRBV28 and TRBJ1-5; 11 bases agree with TRBD1. This CDR3 comprises 15 residues. CDR1 and CDR2 from the germline V gene are MDHEN and SYDVKM. V dropped 6 bases and J dropped 4; count of bases not matched to a gene: 5. CDR3 protein: CASRSDRGRNQPQHF. Here the CDR3 DNA reads TGTGCCAGCAGATCGGACAGGGGGCGGAATCAGCCCCAGCATTTT.

This chain's CDR3 is CASSYFGTANQPQHF. CDR3 coding DNA: TGTGCCAGCAGTTACTTCGGGACAGCAAATCAGCCCCAGCATTTT. The chain has TRBV6-2 or TRBV6-3 and TRBJ1-5; 7 nucleotides line up with TRBD1. Germline CDR1 MNHEY, CDR2 SVGEGT. The CDR3 totals 15 residues. J gave up 4 bases and V 1 base, and 4 bases lay outside the gene matches.

A single count supports this clone. V gene TRBV5-5 combines with J gene TRBJ2-5; 8 bases are shared with TRBD1. With 4 bases clipped from V and 1 base from J, the junction kept 9 bases outside the gene matches. This CDR3 comprises 16 residues. Germline CDR1 is SGHKS and CDR2 is YYEKEE (reference sequence). The CDR3 DNA reads TGTGCCAGCAGCAAGAACCAGGGGGCAGTCCAAGAGACCCAGTACTTC. Protein sequence: CASSKNQGAVQETQYF.

This clone was counted only a few times. The chain has TRBV10-3 and TRBJ2-4; D is unresolved. The CDR3 spans 13 residues. Germline CDR1 and CDR2: ENHRY and SYGVKD. V was cut by 2 bases and J by 15 bases, with 17 bases left in between. CDR3 sequence: CAISEPRSETLYF. DNA of the CDR3: TGTGCCATCAGTGAGCCACGGTCGGAAACTTTGTACTTC.

The chain combines TRBV9 with TRBJ2-2, with D perhaps assigned TRBD1 or TRBD2 (6 bases each). The CDR3 is made up of 15 amino acids. Deletions cut 0 bases from V and 5 bases from J, with 11 bases between. Germline CDR1 and CDR2: SGDLS and YYNGEE. For the CDR3, the DNA is TGTGCCAGCAGCGTAGACAGGGCGGGGACCGGGGAGCTGTTTTTT. It encodes CASSVDRAGTGELFF.

The chain uses TRBV9 and TRBJ2-3; D is possibly TRBD2 (5 bases). The CDR3 is made up of 16 amino acids. Trimming stripped 0 bases from V and 1 base from J, with 12 bases between. Germline CDR1 reads SGDLS; CDR2 reads YYNGEE. CDR3 sequence reads: CASSVGLTHGTDTQYF. The CDR3, as DNA: TGTGCCAGCAGCGTAGGACTAACCCATGGCACAGATACGCAGTATTTT. Using reference TRBV9 and TRBJ2-3 for the parts outside the CDR3, the full variable domain is DSGVTQTPKHLITATGQRVTLRCSPRSGDLSVYWYQQSLDQGLQFLIQYYNGEERAKGNILERFSAQQFPDLHSELNLSSLELGDSALYFCASSVGLTHGTDTQYFGPGTRLTVL.

A few counts support this clone. The chain is built from TRBV24-1 and TRBJ2-3, with D perhaps given as TRBD1 or TRBD2 (5 bases each). V lost 9 bases and J lost 0, with 9 bases in between. This CDR3 has 13 residues. CDR1 KGHDR and CDR2 SFDVKD come from the germline V gene. CDR3 bases: TGTGCCACCGAGGGGCAGAGCACAGATACGCAGTATTTT. It yields the protein CATEGQSTDTQYF.

The chain carries TRBV30 and TRBJ1-6; D gene uncertain. The CDR3 has 14 amino acids. Trimming removed 3 bases from V and 5 bases from J, with 11 bases in between. CDR1 GTSNPN and CDR2 SVGIG come from the germline V gene (reference sequence). The CDR3 DNA follows: TGTGCCTGGAGGATGACGAGCAATAATTCACCCCTCCACTTT. Encoded protein: CAWRMTSNNSPLHF. Combining the CDR3 with reference TRBV30 and TRBJ1-6 gives the whole variable domain SQTIHQWPATLVQPVGSPLSLECTVEGTSNPNLYWYRQAAGRGLQLLFYSVGIGQISSEVPQNLSASRPQDRQFILSSKKLLLSDSGFYLCAWRMTSNNSPLHFGNGTRLTVT.

The CDR3 DNA is TGTGCCAGCAGCGTAGCAGTGAACACTGAAGCTTTCTTT. This sequence encodes CASSVAVNTEAFF. The V and J genes are TRBV9 and TRBJ1-1; D is uncertain. Trimming took off 0 bases at V and 0 bases at J, with 3 bases between the two ends. CDR3 length: 13 amino acids. Germline V lookup: CDR1 SGDLS, CDR2 YYNGEE.

This chain connects TRBV24-1 to TRBJ2-1; D unclear. CDR1 KGHDR and CDR2 SFDVKD come from the germline V gene. Trimming took 4 bases from V and 9 from J, leaving 15 bases between them. The CDR3 loop spans 14 amino acids. CDR3 sequence: CATSDLGTVAEQFF. Here the CDR3 DNA reads TGTGCCACCAGTGACCTTGGAACGGTGGCTGAGCAGTTCTTC.